The 17 T cell receptor beta chains below come from one sample, sequenced in a study of regulatory T cells in long-lasting Graves disease. Library construction for TCR beta used iRepertoire HTBI primers and Arm-PCR of CDR3 regions. MiXCR was run by TCRdb on the multiplex PCR reads, yielding one entry per CDR3 protein. The sample carries 360,000 or so distinct CDR3 sequences, roughly 23% recorded once. Time point specified: persistent/refractory GD, antithyroid drugs over 5 years with positive TRAb. With RNA extracted from PBMCs as input, the TCR library was made. Sequencing used peripheral blood mononuclear cells (PBMCs), obtained when the disease was refractory, from a patient treated with antithyroid drugs. The receptors come from a woman in her 40s with Graves disease.

This clonotype has at least ten counts. CDR3 in DNA: TGTGCCAGCTGCACAGGGGGCGAGAGGCAGCCCCAGCATTTT. This codes for CASCTGGERQPQHF. This sequence joins TRBV28 and TRBJ1-5; 9 positions agree with TRBD1. Germline CDR1 and CDR2: MDHEN and SYDVKM. Germline trimming cut 8 bases from V and 7 bases from J; bases unmatched to any gene: 9. There are 14 residues in the CDR3.

To note about this clonotype: A much larger clone differs from this one at a single base, so this may be a read error. The chain recombines TRBV6-2 or TRBV6-3 with TRBJ2-5, with D possibly matching TRBD2 (5 bases). This CDR3 is 16 amino acids long. Germline V gene sequence: CDR1 MNHEY, CDR2 SVGEGT. V was clipped by 6 bases and J by 0 bases, with 17 bases between them. The CDR3 DNA reads as TGTGCCAGCAGAGAACTAGGGATACCGTACCAAGAGACCCAGTACTTC. Translating it yields CASRELGIPYQETQYF.

This clonotype was recorded many times. V gene TRBV28 combines with J gene TRBJ2-7, with D perhaps matching TRBD2 (6 bases). Germline V gene sequence: CDR1 MDHEN, CDR2 SYDVKM. This CDR3 is built from 16 residues. The germline V and J ends were trimmed by 2 bases and 0 bases, with 14 bases remaining between them. The CDR3 nucleotides read TGTGCCAGCAGTTTAAGCTCTACAGCGGGCTCCTACGAGCAGTACTTC. Its translation: CASSLSSTAGSYEQYF. The variable domain in full, with the rest retrieved from reference TRBV28 and TRBJ2-7, is DVKVTQSSRYLVKRTGEKVFLECVQDMDHENMFWYRQDPGLGLRLIYFSYDVKMKEKGDIPEGYSVSREKKERFSLILESASTNQTSMYLCASSLSSTAGSYEQYFGPGTRLTVT.

This rearrangement joins TRBV20-1 to TRBJ1-5; possible D gene TRBD1, 5 bases. The germline gives CDR1 DFQATT, CDR2 SNEGSKA (reference sequence). The CDR3 has 15 residues. V gave up 3 bases and J gave up 2 bases, with 14 bases separating them. The CDR3 protein is CSASSTGHGNQPQHF. The CDR3 coding sequence is TGCAGTGCTAGCAGCACAGGACACGGCAATCAGCCCCAGCATTTT.

The V call is TRBV7-9, the J call TRBJ2-7; D may match TRBD1 or TRBD2 (7 bases each). Trimming removed 1 base from V and 5 bases from J, with 15 bases in between. The CDR3 extends over 15 amino acids. Germline assignment: CDR1 SEHNR and CDR2 FQNEAQ (reference sequence). DNA of the CDR3: TGTGCCAGCAGCTTAGTGGGGGGGACAGTCGACGAGCAGTACTTC. Protein: CASSLVGGTVDEQYF. Full variable domain (remainder filled in from reference TRBV7-9 and TRBJ2-7): DTGVSQNPRHKITKRGQNVTFRCDPISEHNRLYWYRQTLGQGPEFLTYFQNEAQLEKSRLLSDRFSAERPKGSFSTLEIQRTEQGDSAMYLCASSLVGGTVDEQYFGPGTRLTVT.

This clonotype was counted a few times. This chain connects TRBV9 to TRBJ2-7, with D perhaps matching TRBD1 (6 bases). This CDR3 has 13 amino acids. The V end lost 3 bases, the J end lost 1 base, and 8 bases lay between the germline ends. Germline V lookup: CDR1 SGDLS, CDR2 YYNGEE. The CDR3 sequence: CASSGGQSYEQYF. The DNA of the CDR3 is TGTGCCAGCAGCGGAGGACAGTCCTACGAGCAGTACTTC.

The table lists this clonotype with a few counts. V usage is TRBV6-2 or TRBV6-3 and J usage is TRBJ1-3, with D hard to call. Trimming took 0 bases from V and 0 from J, leaving 6 bases between them. The V gene's germline CDR1 is MNHEY and CDR2 SVGEGT. This CDR3 region has 15 residues. The DNA for the CDR3 is TGTGCCAGCAGTTACTCGCGGCTCTCTGGAAACACCATATATTTT. Translating gives CASSYSRLSGNTIYF.

The gene calls are TRBV10-3 and TRBJ2-7, with TRBD1 matching 9 bases. Germline V CDR1 and CDR2: ENHRY, SYGVKD. V gave up 6 bases and J gave up 4 bases; unmatched junction bases: 7. The CDR3 runs to 14 residues. The CDR3 DNA reads TGTGCCATCAGGGAACAGGGGGCGGAGTACGAGCAGTACTTC. Residues: CAIREQGAEYEQYF.

The J gene is TRBJ2-3, the V gene TRBV13, with D maybe TRBD2 (5 bases). Trimming shortened V by 5 bases and J by 0 bases, and 12 bases separated the two germline ends. The germline CDR1 and CDR2 sequences are PRHDT and FYEKMQ (reference sequence). This CDR3 contains 15 residues. CDR3 region: CASSTLAVSTDTQYF. DNA for the CDR3: TGTGCCAGCAGCACCCTAGCAGTGAGCACAGATACGCAGTATTTT.

A remark on this clonotype: At one boundary the junction diverges from the germline segment, which might be a read error. The chain joins TRBV11-3 to TRBJ1-1; possible D gene TRBD1, 5 bases. This CDR3 is built from 13 residues. Germline assignment: CDR1 SGHNT and CDR2 YENEEA. The CDR3 region is CASSLDWGQPRTF. CDR3 nucleotides: TGTGCCAGCAGCTTAGATTGGGGCCAACCCCGGACCTTT.

Concerning this clonotype itself: A much larger clone differs from this one at a single base, so this may be a read error. The missing conserved phenylalanine or tryptophan at the end of this CDR3 makes a read error likely. The chain uses TRBV15 and TRBJ1-2; 7 bases line up with TRBD1. V shed 0 bases and J 8 bases; nucleotides not matched to a gene: 6. The CDR3 length is 14 residues. Germline CDR1 LNHNV, CDR2 YYDKDF (reference sequence). CDR3 bases: TGTGCCACCAGCAGAGAACAGGGGTTGCGCGGCTACACCTCC. Translating it yields CATSREQGLRGYTS.

About this clonotype: This may be a read error: a much more frequent sequence differs by one nucleotide. V is TRBV28 and J is TRBJ2-7, with D possibly matching TRBD2 (6 bases). The CDR3 sequence is 13 residues long. Germline CDR1 MDHEN, CDR2 SYDVKM. V shed 5 bases and J shed 3 bases, with 11 bases lying between them. CDR3 sequence: CASSTLAVYEQYF. The CDR3 bases are TGTGCCAGCAGTACCTTAGCGGTCTACGAGCAGTACTTC.

V and J are TRBV15 and TRBJ1-5; D remains unclear. The CDR3 is made up of 12 amino acids. Germline V gives CDR1 LNHNV, CDR2 YYDKDF (reference sequence). Trimming left V 0 bases short and J 4 bases short, with 1 base between. The CDR3 region is CATSRDNQPQHF. In nucleotides, the CDR3 is TGTGCCACCAGCAGAGATAATCAGCCCCAGCATTTT.

There are many counts of this clonotype. This rearrangement joins TRBV2 to TRBJ1-4, with a weak D call TRBD1 (6 bases). CDR3 length equals 13 residues. V dropped 9 bases and J dropped 6 bases, with 14 bases sitting between them. The V gene's germline CDR1 is SNHLY and CDR2 FYNNEI. The DNA of the CDR3 is TGTGCCAGTTCTCGGGGGCTAGATGAAAAACTGTTTTTT. Protein sequence: CASSRGLDEKLFF.

The chain recombines TRBV10-3 with TRBJ1-1, with a tentative D call TRBD1 (6 bases). CDR1 is ENHRY, CDR2 SYGVKD, per germline. The CDR3 sequence is 17 residues long. The V end was cut by 3 bases, the J end by 4 bases, with 21 bases between. The CDR3 nucleotides read TGTGCCATCAGTGAAAACACGGGGGGGGCCACCATCACTGAAGCTTTCTTT. Translation gives CAISENTGGATITEAFF.

This clonotype was recorded at least ten times. The chain carries TRBV2 and TRBJ2-6; D possibly corresponds to TRBD2 (6 bases). The CDR3 contains 15 residues. V dropped 6 bases and J dropped 0 bases, with 9 bases sitting between them. CDR1 is SNHLY and CDR2 is FYNNEI in the germline V gene. The CDR3 DNA follows: TGTGCCAGCAGGGCGGGACCCTCTGGGGCCAACGTCCTGACTTTC. It codes for CASRAGPSGANVLTF.

This clonotype was recorded once. One end of the junction fails to match germline, which may point to a read error. The gene calls are TRBV12-3 or TRBV12-4 and TRBJ2-5, with TRBD2 matching 7 bases. The CDR3 extends over 12 amino acids. The CDR3 region has the DNA TGTACCAGCAGTTTGCGGGGGGAGACCCAGTACTTC. Protein: CTSSLRGETQYF.